This TCR beta chain was sequenced for a study of T cell responses to AZD1222 COVID-19 vaccine. Method: immunoSEQ multiplex PCR; TCRdb's copy keeps in-frame clones and lacks some. The sample carries 150,000 to 200,000 clones, approximately 90% recorded once. This CDR3 comprises 12 residues. V lost 3 bases and J lost 7, with 7 bases in between. Per germline, CDR1 SGHDN and CDR2 FVKESK. The clonotype was recovered from an adult in good health. Here the sequenced sample was peripheral blood, taken on day 0 of AZD1222 vaccination. The V gene is TRBV14, the J gene TRBJ1-3, with D perhaps matching TRBD1 (5 bases). CDR3 DNA sequence: TGTGCCAGCAGCCATGGGGGGAACACCATATATTTT. It translates to CASSHGGNTIYF.